The 17 T cell receptor beta chains reported below all come from one sample, sequenced in a study of response to subunit inactivated influenza vaccine. TCRdb fed the RT-PCR reads into MiXCR, producing one record per CDR3 protein. Seen here are fewer than 750,000 distinct CDR3 sequences, around 13% observed once, and the top ten hold around 10%. The sample was PBMCs from blood, taken 11 to 12 days after vaccination. The receptors come from a man between 45 and 60 years old who received an inactivated influenza vaccine.

J is TRBJ1-3 and V is TRBV3-1; D unclear. V gave up 6 bases and J gave up 5 bases, with 23 bases separating them. This CDR3 contains 17 residues. Germline V gene sequence: CDR1 LGHDT, CDR2 YNNKEL (reference sequence). Written as DNA, the CDR3 is TGTGCCAGCAGTTTTTACTCGACGGCCAGTAGTAGAAACACCATATATTTT. Protein product: CASSFYSTASSRNTIYF.

The rearrangement uses TRBV10-3 and TRBJ2-2, with 8 nucleotides matching TRBD2. The CDR3 has 17 amino acids. The V segment lost 8 bases and the J segment 4 bases; nucleotides outside the gene matches: 15. Germline V gene lookup returns CDR1 ENHRY and CDR2 SYGVKD. As DNA, the CDR3 is TGTGCCATCGGGGACCGTTCCACCGGGAGGGCCACCGGGGAGCTGTTTTTT. Translation gives CAIGDRSTGRATGELFF.

The chain joins TRBV11-2 to TRBJ1-1; D may be TRBD1 (5 bases). V lost 5 bases and J lost 1, with 11 bases in between. CDR3 length: 14 residues. The germline CDR1 and CDR2 sequences are SGHAT and FQNNGV. The CDR3 bases are TGTGCCAGCAGCATACTCGGGGGGAACACTGAAGCTTTCTTT. Its translation is CASSILGGNTEAFF. Full variable domain (remainder filled in from reference TRBV11-2 and TRBJ1-1): EAGVAQSPRYKIIEKRQSVAFWCNPISGHATLYWYQQILGQGPKLLIQFQNNGVVDDSQLPKDRFSAERLKGVDSTLKIQPAKLEDSAVYLCASSILGGNTEAFFGQGTRLTVV.

This clonotype was seen ten or more times. The chain combines TRBV12-3 or TRBV12-4 with TRBJ2-7; the D is unclear. The length of the CDR3 is 14 residues. The V and J ends lost 3 bases and 3 bases respectively, with 12 bases between them. The CDR3 DNA is TGTGCCAGCAGTTTCGTCGGGCCTGACTACGAGCAGTACTTC. Translated: CASSFVGPDYEQYF.

This chain joins TRBV28 and TRBJ1-1; tentatively, D is TRBD1 (5 bases). From germline, CDR1 is MDHEN and CDR2 SYDVKM. With 5 bases removed from V and 0 bases from J, the gap between germline ends came to 7 bases. CDR3 size: 13 residues. CDR3: CASSGTLNTEAFF. The CDR3, as DNA: TGTGCCAGCAGTGGGACCCTGAACACTGAAGCTTTCTTT. Variable domain in full (rest from reference TRBV28 and TRBJ1-1): DVKVTQSSRYLVKRTGEKVFLECVQDMDHENMFWYRQDPGLGLRLIYFSYDVKMKEKGDIPEGYSVSREKKERFSLILESASTNQTSMYLCASSGTLNTEAFFGQGTRLTVV.

V and J are TRBV5-1 and TRBJ2-1; 11 bases agree with TRBD2. With V trimmed by 1 base and J by 4 bases, 7 bases remained unmatched. Germline CDR1 SGHRS, CDR2 YFSETQ. The CDR3 runs to 17 residues. The CDR3 loop is CASSLSSGREYYNEQFF. In nucleotides, the CDR3 is TGCGCCAGCAGCTTGAGTAGCGGGAGGGAATATTACAATGAGCAGTTCTTC.

This clonotype was detected only a few times. DNA for the CDR3: TGTGCCAGCAGCTTACTCCGCCGGGGATACGAGCAGTACTTC. Translating it yields CASSLLRRGYEQYF. This rearrangement joins TRBV7-2 to TRBJ2-7; D might be TRBD2 (5 bases). Trimming took off 2 bases at V and 4 bases at J, with 12 bases between the two ends. The CDR3 is 14 residues long. Looked up from germline, CDR1 is SGHTA and CDR2 is FQGNSA.

The chain recombines TRBV7-8 with TRBJ2-5; a weak D match, TRBD2 (5 bases). V was cut by 0 bases and J by 6 bases, with 17 bases left in between. The CDR3 sequence is 16 residues long. Germline CDR1 reads SGHVS; CDR2 reads FQNEAQ. The CDR3, as DNA: TGTGCCAGCAGCTTAGCGGGTTTCGGGAATCTAAAGACCCAGTACTTC. This gives the protein CASSLAGFGNLKTQYF.

The V call is TRBV15, the J call TRBJ2-7, with a tentative D call TRBD1 (5 bases). The CDR3 totals 13 residues. Per germline, CDR1 LNHNV and CDR2 YYDKDF (reference sequence). V lost 5 bases to trimming and J lost 4 bases, with 12 bases between them. CDR3 sequence (DNA): TGTGCCACCAGCCCTGCAGGGTATTACGAGCAGTACTTC. As protein: CATSPAGYYEQYF.

The chain couples TRBV7-9 to TRBJ2-1, with D hard to call. This CDR3 spans 15 amino acids. Deletions cut 4 bases from V and 5 bases from J, with 15 bases between. CDR1 and CDR2 (germline): SEHNR, FQNEAQ (reference sequence). CDR3 sequence (DNA): TGTGCCAGCAGCTCGCCCTCAGCCGTGGACAATGAGCAGTTCTTC. Amino acid sequence: CASSSPSAVDNEQFF.

J is TRBJ2-2 and V is TRBV2, with D tentatively TRBD1 (5 bases). CDR3 length: 16 amino acids. V was pared by 2 bases and J by 4 bases, with 14 bases between. In germline, CDR1 is SNHLY, CDR2 FYNNEI. CDR3 sequence (DNA): TGTGCCAGCAGTGAATTGGGTATGGGGCTCACCGGGGAGCTGTTTTTT. Amino acids: CASSELGMGLTGELFF.

This clonotype has at least ten counts. The chain employs TRBV6-5 and TRBJ1-1; no definite D call. CDR3 length: 16 amino acids. Trimming stripped 2 bases from V and 1 base from J, with 14 bases between. CDR1 is MNHEY, CDR2 SVGAGI, per germline. CDR3 DNA sequence: TGTGCCAGCAGTTACGCAGGACCTGGGAGGAACACTGAAGCTTTCTTT. Its protein is CASSYAGPGRNTEAFF.

This clonotype showed up just a few times. The rearrangement joins TRBV28 to TRBJ2-5; 12 bases are a match to TRBD2. Germline CDR1 is MDHEN and CDR2 is SYDVKM. The CDR3 contains 15 residues. Trimming removed 3 bases from V and 5 bases from J; junction bases left unmatched: 4. The CDR3 is CASSFWTSGIETQYF. CDR3 DNA sequence: TGTGCCAGCAGTTTTTGGACTAGCGGGATTGAGACCCAGTACTTC.

This clonotype showed up just a few times. This chain links TRBV4-3 with TRBJ2-2; D might be TRBD2 (6 bases). The CDR3 loop spans 16 amino acids. The V gene lost 6 bases and the J gene lost 6 bases, with 20 bases spanning the gap. Germline V gives CDR1 LGHNA, CDR2 YSLEER. This CDR3 reads CASSPGLRTGAGELFF. The CDR3 bases are TGCGCCAGCAGTCCGGGACTCCGGACGGGGGCCGGGGAGCTGTTTTTT.

There are a few counts of this clonotype. The CDR3, as DNA: TGTGCCAGCAGCCAAGATTTAGGGGCCGGGGGAAATGAGCAGTTCTTC. This sequence encodes CASSQDLGAGGNEQFF. This chain connects TRBV3-1 to TRBJ2-1; possible D gene TRBD2, 6 bases. The CDR3 extends over 16 amino acids. CDR1 is LGHDT, CDR2 YNNKEL, per germline (reference sequence). Trimming removed 0 bases at V and 7 bases at J, with 16 bases between.

This clonotype was seen at least ten times. The gene calls are TRBV5-1 and TRBJ1-2; 9 nucleotides line up with TRBD1. The ends lost 5 bases at V and 8 bases at J; junction bases unmatched: 4. The CDR3 spans 12 residues. Germline assignment: CDR1 SGHRS and CDR2 YFSETQ. CDR3 DNA sequence: TGCGCCAGCAGTGCGGGACAGGGCGGCTACACCTTC. This sequence encodes CASSAGQGGYTF.

This clonotype was found many times. The rearrangement links TRBV7-2 to TRBJ2-5, with unresolved D. The CDR3 consists of 14 residues. V lost 1 base, J lost 4 bases, and 10 bases lay in between. CDR1 and CDR2 from the germline V gene are SGHTA and FQGNSA. CDR3 in amino acids: CASSLVAVLETQYF. CDR3 nucleotides: TGTGCCAGCAGCTTAGTTGCCGTTCTAGAGACCCAGTACTTC. Complete variable domain (other parts from reference TRBV7-2 and TRBJ2-5): GAGVSQSPSNKVTEKGKDVELRCDPISGHTALYWYRQSLGQGLEFLIYFQGNSAPDKSGLPSDRFSAERTGGSVSTLTIQRTQQEDSAVYLCASSLVAVLETQYFGPGTRLLVL.